This T cell receptor beta chain was profiled in a study of blood T cell repertoires in COVID-19. Across the whole study: COVID-19 samples, acute and convalescent, were from the United States, Italy and Spain. PBMCs, B-cell-depleted T cells, or T cells provided the cDNA or gDNA that made up the material.

The CDR3 runs to 14 residues. Germline V gene data show CDR1 as MNHNS and CDR2 as SASEGT. The ends lost 7 bases at V and 2 bases at J; junction bases unmatched: 7. In the authors' workflow: Reference gene primer amplification gave estimated nucleated cell counts. Sequencing was performed with immunoSEQ multiplex PCR; in TCRdb, only in-frame clones are kept and a portion is missing. V, J and clone size are taken as reported in that table, and D and trimming were inferred from the DNA itself. The sample shows roughly 56,000 clones, 85% of them seen only once. This chain joins TRBV6-1 and TRBJ2-7; 8 bases are shared with TRBD2. Sequenced material: peripheral blood. This clonotype was sampled from a human donor in a cohort sampled during active COVID-19. The CDR3 DNA follows: TGTGCCAGCATTTCAGGGACTAGGCCCTACGAGCAGTACTTC. Protein product: CASISGTRPYEQYF.